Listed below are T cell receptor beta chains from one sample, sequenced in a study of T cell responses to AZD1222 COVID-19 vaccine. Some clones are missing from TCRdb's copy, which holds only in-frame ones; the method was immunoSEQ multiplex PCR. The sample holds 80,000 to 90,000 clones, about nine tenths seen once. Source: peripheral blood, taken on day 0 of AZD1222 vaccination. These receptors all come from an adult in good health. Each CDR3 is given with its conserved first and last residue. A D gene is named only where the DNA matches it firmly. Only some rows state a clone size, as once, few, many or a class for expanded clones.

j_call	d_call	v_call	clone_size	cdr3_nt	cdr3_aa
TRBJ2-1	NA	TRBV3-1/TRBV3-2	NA	TGTGCCAGCAGCTCTCCCTTGGGGGAGCAGTTCTTC	CASSSPLGEQFF
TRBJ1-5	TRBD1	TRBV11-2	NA	TGTGCCAGCAGTCGCAGGGGGGATCAGCCCCAGCATTTT	CASSRRGDQPQHF
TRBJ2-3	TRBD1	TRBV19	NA	TGTGCCAGTAGCAACGACAGGGGTCCTACAGATACGCAGTATTTT	CASSNDRGPTDTQYF
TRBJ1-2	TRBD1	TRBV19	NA	TGTGCCAGCTTTAACCCCCCCGGGACAGGGATCGCTATCTATGGCTACACCTTC	CASFNPPGTGIAIYGYTF
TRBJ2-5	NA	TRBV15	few	TGTGCCACCAGCTTAGATCAAGGGGAGACCCAGTACTTC	CATSLDQGETQYF
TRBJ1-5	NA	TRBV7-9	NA	TGTGCCAGCAGCCCGCAGGCTAATCAGCCCCAGCATTTT	CASSPQANQPQHF
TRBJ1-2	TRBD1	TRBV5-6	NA	TGTGCCAGCAGCCCCAGACAGGGGGCGTTTAACTATGGCTACACCTTC	CASSPRQGAFNYGYTF
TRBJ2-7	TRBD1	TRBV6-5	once	TGTGCCAGCAGGGCGGGGACAGGACGCTCCTACGAGCAGTACTTC	CASRAGTGRSYEQYF
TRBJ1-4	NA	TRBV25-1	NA	TGTGCCAGCAGTAAAAGGGGAAGTGAAAAACTGTTTTTT	CASSKRGSEKLFF
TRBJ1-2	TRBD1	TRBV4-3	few	TGCGCCAGCAGCCAAGAGACAGGGGAATTCTATGGCTACACCTTC	CASSQETGEFYGYTF
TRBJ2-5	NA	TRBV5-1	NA	TGCGCCAGCAGCCGGGACGGAATACAAGAGACCCAGTACTTC	CASSRDGIQETQYF
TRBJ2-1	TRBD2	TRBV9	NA	TGTGCCAGCAGCGTAGTGGGGGGACTAGCGGGAAGCAATGAGCAGTTCTTC	CASSVVGGLAGSNEQFF
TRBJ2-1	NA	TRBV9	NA	TGTGCCAGCAGCGCCTCCCTTTCGGGGGACACGAAGCAGTTCTTC	CASSASLSGDTKQFF
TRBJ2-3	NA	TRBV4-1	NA	TGCGCCAGCAGCCTAGGCCGCACAGATACGCAGTATTTT	CASSLGRTDTQYF
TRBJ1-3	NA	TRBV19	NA	TGTGCCAGTAGTAGTACGGGCTCTGGAAACACCATATATTTT	CASSSTGSGNTIYF
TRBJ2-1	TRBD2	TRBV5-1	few	TGCGCCAGCAGCAAGACCATAGCGGGAACCACCAATGAGCAGTTCTTC	CASSKTIAGTTNEQFF
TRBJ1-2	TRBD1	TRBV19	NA	TGTGCCAGTAATAGACAGGGTGGTGGCTACACCTTC	CASNRQGGGYTF
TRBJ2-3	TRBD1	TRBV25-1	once	TGTGCCAGCAGTGAGGTGGGACAGGGGACAGATACGCAGTATTTT	CASSEVGQGTDTQYF
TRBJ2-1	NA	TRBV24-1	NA	TGTGCCACCAGTGATCTGCCCCGGGGTGAGCAGTTCTTC	CATSDLPRGEQFF
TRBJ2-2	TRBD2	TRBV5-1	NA	TGCGCCAGCTCCGAGCTAGCGGACACCGGGGAGCTGTTTTTT	CASSELADTGELFF
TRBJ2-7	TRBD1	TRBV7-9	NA	TGTGCCAGCAACAGGGGGCAGGGTGAGCAGTACTTC	CASNRGQGEQYF
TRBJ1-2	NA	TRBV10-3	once	TGTGCCATCAGTGAGTCTGGCGGCCTCTCTGGCTACACCTTC	CAISESGGLSGYTF
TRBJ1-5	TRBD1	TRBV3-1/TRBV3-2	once	TGTGCCAGCAGCCCGGACAGGGTCAATCAGCCCCAGCATTTT	CASSPDRVNQPQHF
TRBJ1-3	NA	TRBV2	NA	TGTGCCAGCAGTGTTCGCCGGAGCTCTGGAAACACCATATATTTT	CASSVRRSSGNTIYF
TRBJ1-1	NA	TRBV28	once	TGTGCCAGCAGTTTCTCCAGGGCAGGGAACACTGAAGCTTTCTTT	CASSFSRAGNTEAFF
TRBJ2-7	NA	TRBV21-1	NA	TGTGCCAGCAGCAATGGATCAATAAGAAATAGGACTAGCGGGACTAGAAAAGAACGGTACGAGCAGTACTTC	CASSNGSIRNRTSGTRKERYEQYF
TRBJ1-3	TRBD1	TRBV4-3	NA	TGCGCCAGCAGCCAGAACAGGGGGCCGGGAAACACCATATATTTT	CASSQNRGPGNTIYF